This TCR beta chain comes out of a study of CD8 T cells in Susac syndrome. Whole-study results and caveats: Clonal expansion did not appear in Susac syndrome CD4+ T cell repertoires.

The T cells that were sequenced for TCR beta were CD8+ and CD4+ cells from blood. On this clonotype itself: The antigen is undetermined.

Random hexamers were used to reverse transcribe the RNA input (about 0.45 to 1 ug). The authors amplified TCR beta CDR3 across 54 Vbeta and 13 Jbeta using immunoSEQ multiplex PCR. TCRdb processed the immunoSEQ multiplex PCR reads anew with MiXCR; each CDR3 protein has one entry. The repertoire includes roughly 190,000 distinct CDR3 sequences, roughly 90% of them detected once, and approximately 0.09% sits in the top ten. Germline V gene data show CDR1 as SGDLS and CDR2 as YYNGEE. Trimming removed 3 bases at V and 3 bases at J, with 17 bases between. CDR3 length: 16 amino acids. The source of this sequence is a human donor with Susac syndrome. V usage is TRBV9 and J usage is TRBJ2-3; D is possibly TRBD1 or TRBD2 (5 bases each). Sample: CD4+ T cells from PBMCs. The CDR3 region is CASSAGKGGGTDTQYF. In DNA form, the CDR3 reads TGTGCCAGCAGCGCAGGGAAGGGCGGAGGAACAGATACGCAGTATTTT.